A single sample gave rise to the 2 T cell receptor beta chains below, sequenced in a study of T cell clonality in common variable immunodeficiency. Assay used: immunoSEQ multiplex PCR; TCRdb lists only in-frame clones, some missing. The sample holds approximately 60,000 clones, and no clone turns up only once. The sample consisted of peripheral blood mononuclear cells. These receptors were collected from a person aged 18-70 years in good health.

Worth noting for this clone: The read falls 3 residues short of the CDR3 end, and the missing part is taken from the germline J gene. This chain uses TRBV7-2 with TRBJ2-2, with 10 nucleotides matching TRBD1. The CDR3 runs to 15 residues. Germline assignment: CDR1 SGHTA and CDR2 FQGNSA. Partial CDR3 DNA: TGTGCCAGCAGCTTGGATGGGACAGGGGATTCACCG. Translation: CASSLDGTGDSP. The whole CDR3 is CASSLDGTGDSPLFF. The entire variable domain, with the rest obtained from reference TRBV7-2 and TRBJ2-2, is as follows: GAGVSQSPSNKVTEKGKDVELRCDPISGHTALYWYRQSLGQGLEFLIYFQGNSAPDKSGLPSDRFSAERTGGSVSTLTIQRTQQEDSAVYLCASSLDGTGDSPLFFGEGSRLTVL.

This clone occurred many times. The read ends 3 residues shy of where the CDR3 ends; the end is completed using the germline J gene. The chain links TRBV7-3 to TRBJ1-5, with D hard to call. V was trimmed by 8 bases and J by 7 bases, leaving 21 bases between them. This CDR3 is built from 15 residues. In germline, CDR1 is SGHTA, CDR2 FQGTGA. The CDR3 spells CASVLGSLSGQPQHF. CDR3 DNA, as far as it was read: TGTGCCAGCGTCTTGGGCTCGCTCTCGGGGCAGCCC.